This TCR beta chain was sequenced in a study of tumor-infiltrating lymphocytes in primary liver carcinoma. The blood RNA (from unsorted whole blood) was obtained, and germline DNA was also extracted. Constant-region priming of about 520 ng total RNA yielded TCR beta cDNA. Slightly modified ARM-PCR, run as three nested multiplex PCR rounds, produced the TCR beta libraries. Rounds one and two of PCR, each of approximately 11 cycles, were primed with TRBV1-TRBV30 forward primers and a C-beta reverse primer. Via MiXCR, TCRdb re-called the multiplex PCR reads, giving one row per CDR3 protein. The profile covers 300,000 to 400,000 distinct CDR3 sequences, with about 65% appearing a single time and about 6.5% taken by the ten largest. V lost 0 bases and J lost 4, with 10 bases in between. This CDR3 is 14 amino acids long.

Source material: peripheral blood. The chain employs TRBV12-3 or TRBV12-4 and TRBJ2-7, with D hard to call. This sequence originates from a man aged 35 to 55 with primary liver carcinoma and hepatitis B virus infection. This chain's CDR3 is CASSLAHSLYEQYF. The CDR3, as DNA: TGTGCCAGCAGTTTAGCGCACTCCCTTTACGAGCAGTACTTC.